The T cell receptor beta chain described here comes from a study of a mutant IDH1 vaccine in newly diagnosed glioma. Overall study: In weeks 1, 3, 5, 7, 11, 15, 19 and 23, patients were immunized, eight times in all. Earlier therapy was either radiotherapy, temozolomide, or both, and most got both.

This CDR3 is 13 amino acids long. Germline CDR1 reads SGHTA; CDR2 reads FQGNSA. Trimming pared 1 base from V and 9 bases from J, leaving 12 bases between. Relative to its sample, this clone is medium-sized. As yet, its antigen is unknown. Data came from immunoSEQ multiplex PCR; TCRdb stores just in-frame clones and leaves some out. The sample contains fewer than 35,000 clones, around 90% of which appear only once. Sample time point: week 11, during vaccination. The content of each vaccine dose was 300 ug of mutant IDH1 20-mer peptide, and topical imiquimod accompanied it. The sample here was PBMCs, taken from a glioma patient whose treatment included an IDH1 peptide vaccine. The receptor comes from a man younger than 30 with glioma. The V and J genes are TRBV7-2 and TRBJ2-5; D is undetermined. The CDR3: CASSLVEGRAQYF. For the CDR3, the DNA is TGTGCCAGCAGCTTAGTGGAAGGCCGGGCCCAGTACTTC.